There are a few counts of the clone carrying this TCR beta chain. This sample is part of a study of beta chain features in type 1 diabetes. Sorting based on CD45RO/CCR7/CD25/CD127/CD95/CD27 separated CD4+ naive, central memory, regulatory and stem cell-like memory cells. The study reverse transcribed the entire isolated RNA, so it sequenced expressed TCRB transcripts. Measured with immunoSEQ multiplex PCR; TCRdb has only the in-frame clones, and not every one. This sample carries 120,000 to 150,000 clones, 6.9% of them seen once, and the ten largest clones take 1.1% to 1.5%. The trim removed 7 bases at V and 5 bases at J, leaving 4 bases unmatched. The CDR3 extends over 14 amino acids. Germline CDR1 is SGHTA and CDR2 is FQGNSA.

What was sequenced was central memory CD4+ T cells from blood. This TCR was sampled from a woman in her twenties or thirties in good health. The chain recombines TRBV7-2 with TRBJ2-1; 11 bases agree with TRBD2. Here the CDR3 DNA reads TGTGCCAGCAAGGGGACTAGCGGCAACAATGAGCAGTTCTTC. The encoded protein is CASKGTSGNNEQFF.